Listed below are T cell receptor beta chains from one sample, sequenced in a study of T cells after yellow fever vaccination. MiXCR, run by TCRdb on the 5' RACE reads, gives a single entry per CDR3 protein. Of 500,000 to 650,000 distinct CDR3 sequences listed, less than 20% are singletons. The sequences come from PBMCs, collected 4 to 6 days after the first yellow fever vaccination. The receptor source for this set is a young man who received the YFV17D yellow fever vaccine. CDR3s include the opening cysteine and the closing phenylalanine or tryptophan. The order of the fields is J gene, D gene, clone size, V gene, CDR3 protein, CDR3 DNA. A D gene is named only where the DNA matches it firmly. Size is omitted from some rows. Given values are once, few, many or a class for expanded clones.

J: TRBJ1-1; D: .; size: few; V: TRBV12-3/TRBV12-4; CDR3: CASSLDSSQAEAFF; DNA: TGTGCCAGCAGTTTAGACAGTTCCCAGGCTGAAGCTTTCTTT
J: TRBJ2-1; D: .; size: few; V: TRBV10-3; CDR3: CAISEDRSSYNEQFF; DNA: TGTGCCATCAGTGAAGACAGGAGCTCCTACAATGAGCAGTTCTTC
J: TRBJ2-5; D: .; size: .; V: TRBV7-2; CDR3: CASSRSWGQETQYF; DNA: TGTGCCAGCAGCCGTTCGTGGGGCCAAGAGACCCAGTACTTC
J: TRBJ2-3; D: TRBD2; size: .; V: TRBV4-1; CDR3: CASSQVAGGSDTQYF; DNA: TGCGCCAGCAGCCAAGTAGCGGGGGGCTCAGATACGCAGTATTTT
J: TRBJ2-2; D: .; size: few; V: TRBV6-5; CDR3: CASSYSKGVGGELFF; DNA: TGTGCCAGCAGTTACTCGAAGGGGGTAGGCGGGGAGCTGTTTTTT
J: TRBJ1-4; D: TRBD1; size: .; V: TRBV5-4; CDR3: CASSSRDRDEKLFF; DNA: TGTGCCAGCAGCTCCCGGGACAGGGACGAAAAACTGTTTTTT
J: TRBJ2-2; D: .; size: .; V: TRBV10-2; CDR3: CASFGGGPNTGELFF; DNA: TGCGCCAGCTTCGGAGGGGGCCCGAACACCGGGGAGCTGTTTTTT
J: TRBJ2-3; D: .; size: .; V: TRBV27; CDR3: CASSLLDADTQYF; DNA: TGTGCCAGCAGTTTGCTAGACGCAGATACGCAGTATTTT
J: TRBJ2-5; D: .; size: .; V: TRBV9; CDR3: CASSAKDYFQETQYF; DNA: TGTGCCAGCAGCGCCAAGGACTACTTCCAAGAGACCCAGTACTTC
J: TRBJ2-3; D: .; size: few; V: TRBV12-3/TRBV12-4; CDR3: CASSRGEESTDTQYF; DNA: TGTGCCAGCAGTAGGGGCGAGGAAAGCACAGATACGCAGTATTTT
J: TRBJ1-2; D: .; size: few; V: TRBV11-3; CDR3: CASSRDGYYGYTF; DNA: TGTGCCAGCAGCCGGGACGGTTACTATGGCTACACCTTC
J: TRBJ2-5; D: .; size: few; V: TRBV12-3/TRBV12-4; CDR3: CASSLRWSQETQYF; DNA: TGTGCCAGCAGTTTACGTTGGAGCCAAGAGACCCAGTACTTC
J: TRBJ2-5; D: .; size: .; V: TRBV9; CDR3: CASSPTGRERTQYF; DNA: TGTGCCAGCAGCCCGACGGGGAGAGAAAGGACCCAGTACTTC
J: TRBJ1-2; D: .; size: few; V: TRBV6-1; CDR3: CASSVMTGVYGYTF; DNA: TGTGCCAGCAGCGTCATGACAGGAGTTTATGGCTACACCTTC
J: TRBJ2-5; D: .; size: .; V: TRBV6-5; CDR3: CASSYSTRARETQYF; DNA: TGTGCCAGCAGTTACTCAACAAGAGCCCGAGAGACCCAGTACTTC
J: TRBJ2-3; D: TRBD1; size: few; V: TRBV6-1; CDR3: CASNDRDRGTDTQYF; DNA: TGTGCCAGCAACGACCGAGACAGGGGGACAGATACGCAGTATTTT
J: TRBJ2-1; D: TRBD2; size: .; V: TRBV20-1; CDR3: CSARPATSGRYNEQFF; DNA: TGCAGTGCTCGTCCCGCGACTAGCGGGAGGTACAATGAGCAGTTCTTC
J: TRBJ1-5; D: TRBD1; size: .; V: TRBV19; CDR3: CASTPGQGLGPQHF; DNA: TGTGCCAGTACTCCTGGACAGGGACTAGGGCCCCAGCATTTT
J: TRBJ2-2; D: .; size: .; V: TRBV7-2; CDR3: CASSLSVGQTGELFF; DNA: TGTGCCAGCAGCTTGTCCGTCGGACAAACCGGGGAGCTGTTTTTT
J: TRBJ2-1; D: .; size: few; V: TRBV5-1; CDR3: CASSLVPPGGRVF; DNA: TGCGCCAGCAGCTTGGTACCCCCCGGGGGACGTGTCTTC
J: TRBJ2-6; D: TRBD1; size: few; V: TRBV4-2; CDR3: CASSQPGQGATGANVLTF; DNA: TGTGCCAGCAGCCAACCGGGACAGGGGGCGACTGGGGCCAACGTCCTGACTTTC
J: TRBJ1-2; D: TRBD1; size: few; V: TRBV9; CDR3: CASSVGRGQNYGYTF; DNA: TGTGCCAGCAGCGTAGGGAGGGGACAGAACTATGGCTACACCTTC
J: TRBJ1-1; D: .; size: few; V: TRBV7-4; CDR3: CASSLGGMRDTEAFF; DNA: TGTGCCAGCAGCTTAGGTGGGATGAGGGATACTGAAGCTTTCTTT
J: TRBJ1-2; D: .; size: few; V: TRBV5-4; CDR3: CASSLRPGENYGYTF; DNA: TGTGCCAGCAGCTTGAGGCCAGGCGAGAACTATGGCTACACCTTC